Included here is one T cell receptor beta chain sequence, with context. TCRdb redid the calling of the 5' RACE reads with MiXCR, one entry per CDR3 protein. The table has around 98,000 distinct CDR3 sequences, approximately 15% seen once. Germline V gene data show CDR1 as SNHLY and CDR2 as FYNNEI. V gave up 7 bases and J gave up 9 bases; unmatched junction bases: 3. The CDR3 spans 11 residues. The data originate from a study of T cells of healthy individuals. This TCR was recovered from a human donor in good health. This rearrangement joins TRBV2 to TRBJ2-1; 7 bases map to TRBD2. The CDR3 DNA reads as TGTGCCAGCACCAGGACTAGTGAGCAGTTCTTC. This gives the protein CASTRTSEQFF.